This T cell receptor (beta chain) stems from a study of T cells in tuberculosis. The time point denotes: new active TB diagnosis, blood taken before or within 7 days of starting treatment. The repertoire was sequenced with immunoSEQ multiplex PCR; TCRdb's copy has only in-frame clones and lacks some. This table holds about 30,000 clones, about 90% found once. V trimming: 5 bases; J trimming: 1 base; junction bases outside the gene matches: 3. The CDR3 has 15 residues. Germline CDR1 is SNHLY and CDR2 is FYNNEI. This sequence joins TRBV2 and TRBJ2-2; 8 positions match TRBD2. The sequences come from PBMCs, collected at tuberculosis diagnosis. This receptor was obtained from an adult with tuberculosis. The CDR3 DNA sequence: TGTGCCAGCAGTCGAGCGGGAGAGAACACCGGGGAGCTGTTTTTT. Translating gives CASSRAGENTGELFF.